This T cell receptor (beta chain) was sequenced during a study of blood T cell repertoires in COVID-19. The overall study: Specimens from acute and convalescent COVID-19 originated in the United States, Italy and Spain.

V was trimmed by 6 bases and J by 10 bases, leaving 13 bases between them. The CDR3 loop spans 12 amino acids. The germline CDR1 and CDR2 sequences are MNHNY and SVGAGI (reference sequence). Authors' data handling: How many nucleated cells were present was estimated from reference gene primer amplification. Profiling relied on immunoSEQ multiplex PCR, and the TCRdb table lists in-frame clones only, not all of them. That table is the source of V, J and clone size, and D and trimming were worked out from the DNA. The table has around 200,000 clones, 70% to 90% seen once; the top ten hold around 5.2%. The sequence was collected from an elderly woman with acute or convalescent COVID-19. This chain joins TRBV6-6 and TRBJ2-1; D possibly corresponds to TRBD2 (6 bases). The sequenced sample was peripheral blood. The chain's CDR3 is CASSPPGGEQFF. CDR3 coding DNA: TGTGCCAGCAGCCCCCCCGGGGGAGAGCAGTTCTTC.